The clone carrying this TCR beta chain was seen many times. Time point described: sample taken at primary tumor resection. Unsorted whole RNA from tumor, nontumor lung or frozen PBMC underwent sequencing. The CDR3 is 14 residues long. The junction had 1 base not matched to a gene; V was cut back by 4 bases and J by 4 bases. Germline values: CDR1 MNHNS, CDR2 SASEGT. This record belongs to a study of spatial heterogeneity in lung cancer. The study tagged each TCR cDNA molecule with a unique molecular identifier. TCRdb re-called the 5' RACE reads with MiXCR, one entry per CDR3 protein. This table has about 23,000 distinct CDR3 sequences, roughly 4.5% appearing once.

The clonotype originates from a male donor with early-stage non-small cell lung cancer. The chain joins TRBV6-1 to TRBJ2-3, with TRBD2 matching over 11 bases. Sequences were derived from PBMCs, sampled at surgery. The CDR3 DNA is TGTGCCAGCAGTGTAGCGGGAGGGTCAGATACGCAGTATTTT. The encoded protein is CASSVAGGSDTQYF.